This record looks at one T cell receptor beta chain sequence and its context. What it recognizes is unknown. The data originate from a study of T cells in Graves' hyperthyroidism and ophthalmopathy. The CDR3 contains 14 residues. V lost 0 bases and J lost 5, with 8 bases in between. CDR1 and CDR2 (germline): SGHRS, YFSETQ. Study-level findings and limits: Ophthalmopathy and stable hyperthyroidism were told apart by a 13 V-J model.

Authors of the study amplified TCR beta CDR3 regions from RNA transcripts. HTBI primers were used for first-round RT-PCR of the TCR CDR3. TCRdb independently ran MiXCR on the multiplex PCR reads; one entry per CDR3 protein. This table has 490,000 or so distinct CDR3 sequences, about 20% appearing once. This sequence was found in a woman in her 70s with Graves' ophthalmopathy. The sample consisted of blood. The V gene is TRBV5-1, the J gene TRBJ2-2; D remains ambiguous. The CDR3 nucleotides are TGCGCCAGCAGCTTGGCCAGGTTAACCGGGGAGCTGTTTTTT. Protein product: CASSLARLTGELFF.